This T cell receptor (beta chain) is from a study of cytomegalovirus exposure and HLA in healthy donors. The primer mix had 60 Vbeta and 13 Jbeta primers. Clones were read by immunoSEQ multiplex PCR, and TCRdb kept only the in-frame ones, dropping some. The sample holds roughly 130,000 clones, approximately 74% seen once. The sequenced sample consisted of PBMCs. The source is a man between 18 and 35 years old in good health and CMV-seropositive.

The CDR3: CASNLDSLLTYGYTF. Here the CDR3 DNA reads TGTGCCAGCAACCTCGACAGTTTACTAACTTATGGCTACACCTTC. This chain joins TRBV2 and TRBJ1-2; maybe TRBD1 (5 bases). Per germline, CDR1 SNHLY and CDR2 FYNNEI. Trimming left V 7 bases short and J 5 bases short, with 20 bases between. The CDR3 spans 15 residues.